This TCR beta chain was captured in a study of CD8 T cells in Susac syndrome. Negative isolation yielded the CD8+ and CD4+ T cells, while FACS enriched the TEMRA cells. This clonotype occurred once. Random hexamers primed reverse transcription of roughly 0.5 to 1 ug RNA. Amplification of the TCR beta CDR3 was carried out by immunoSEQ multiplex PCR, which spanned a total of 54 Vbeta and 13 Jbeta segments. One entry per CDR3 protein, called by TCRdb with MiXCR from the immunoSEQ multiplex PCR reads. The table lists roughly 180,000 distinct CDR3 sequences, over 85% of them singletons. V was clipped by 5 bases and J by 5 bases; unmatched bases: 9. This CDR3 is built from 14 residues. CDR1 is DFQATT and CDR2 is SNEGSKA in the germline V gene (reference sequence).

Sequencing used CD4+ T cells from PBMCs. The chain couples TRBV20-1 to TRBJ2-1, with 7 bases that match TRBD2. This receptor was identified in a human donor with multiple sclerosis. CDR3 loop: CSAEQASGHNEQFF. The DNA for the CDR3 is TGCAGTGCTGAGCAGGCTAGCGGTCACAATGAGCAGTTCTTC.